These T cell receptor beta chains were read from a single sample in a study of long-term antiretroviral therapy in people with HIV. Some clones are missing from TCRdb's copy, which holds only in-frame ones; the method was immunoSEQ multiplex PCR. Of over 15,000 clones listed, 90% to 95% are singletons. Source: unsorted PBMCs, taken 3 years after starting antiretroviral therapy. Receptors were obtained from a man aged 45-65 years with HIV. Each CDR3 is given with its conserved first and last residue. D genes are given only for firm matches. A clone size is listed for some rows: how often the clone was seen (once, few, many), or a class if it is expanded.

D,J,size,V,CDR3,DNA
-,TRBJ2-7,-,TRBV5-4,CASSELSSYEQYF,TGTGCCAGCAGCGAATTAAGCTCCTACGAGCAGTACTTC
-,TRBJ1-2,once,TRBV28,CASSWKNYGYTF,TGTGCCAGCAGTTGGAAGAACTATGGCTACACCTTC
-,TRBJ1-5,-,TRBV4-3,CASSQDPPGKGNQPQHF,TGCGCCAGCAGCCAAGATCCCCCAGGAAAGGGCAATCAGCCCCAGCATTTT
TRBD2,TRBJ2-2,-,TRBV5-1,CASSLGREGTGELFF,TGCGCCAGCAGCCTCGGCAGGGAGGGTACCGGGGAGCTGTTTTTT
TRBD1,TRBJ2-7,-,TRBV4-1,CASSQTRGTPYEQYF,TGCGCCAGCAGCCAAACCAGGGGGACCCCTTACGAGCAGTACTTC
TRBD2,TRBJ2-3,-,TRBV5-1,CASSFSLAGGPDTQYF,TGCGCCAGCAGCTTTTCGCTAGCGGGGGGGCCGGATACGCAGTATTTT
-,TRBJ2-3,-,TRBV30,CAWSVGGTDTQYF,TGTGCCTGGAGTGTCGGGGGCACAGATACGCAGTATTTT
-,TRBJ1-2,few,TRBV14,CASSQDGYGYTF,TGTGCCAGCAGCCAAGATGGATATGGCTACACCTTC
TRBD2,TRBJ2-3,-,TRBV6-1,CASSEHRGGSTDTQYF,TGTGCCAGCAGTGAGCACCGCGGGGGTTCGACAGATACGCAGTATTTT
-,TRBJ1-3,once,TRBV6-1,CASTGRSGNTIYF,TGTGCCAGCACGGGTCGCTCTGGAAACACCATATATTTT
-,TRBJ1-1,-,TRBV7-3,CASSLMGAGGVTEAFF,TGTGCCAGCAGCTTAATGGGGGCGGGTGGTGTCACTGAAGCTTTCTTT
TRBD1,TRBJ1-2,-,TRBV19,CASSWDRSNYGYTF,TGTGCCAGTAGCTGGGACAGAAGTAACTATGGCTACACCTTC
-,TRBJ2-2,-,TRBV28,CASSLQRGRHTGELFF,TGTGCCAGCAGTTTACAGAGGGGAAGGCACACCGGGGAGCTGTTTTTT
TRBD1,TRBJ1-5,-,TRBV18,CASSPRGQINQPQHF,TGTGCCAGCTCACCACGGGGACAGATCAATCAGCCCCAGCATTTT
-,TRBJ1-4,once,TRBV27,CASSASRTHNEKLFF,TGTGCCAGCAGTGCCTCAAGGACCCACAATGAAAAACTGTTTTTT
TRBD2,TRBJ2-1,-,TRBV9,CASSVADTSGGNEQFF,TGTGCCAGCAGCGTAGCTGATACTAGCGGGGGGAATGAGCAGTTCTTC
-,TRBJ1-5,-,TRBV6-1,CASTEGSNQPQHF,TGTGCCAGCACCGAGGGGAGTAATCAGCCCCAGCATTTT
-,TRBJ1-4,-,TRBV5-6,CASSARTGNEKLFF,TGTGCCAGCAGCGCGCGCACAGGGAATGAAAAACTGTTTTTT
TRBD1,TRBJ1-1,-,TRBV9,CASSGRQGRDTEAFF,TGTGCCAGCAGCGGACGACAGGGCCGGGACACTGAAGCTTTCTTT
TRBD2,TRBJ2-7,-,TRBV5-5,CASSLAMTSAYEQYF,TGTGCCAGCAGCTTGGCTATGACTAGCGCCTACGAGCAGTACTTC
-,TRBJ1-2,-,TRBV13,CASSEGQGIYGYTF,TGTGCCAGCAGCGAGGGGCAGGGGATCTATGGCTACACCTTC
-,TRBJ2-7,-,TRBV4-3,CASSQDGVHYGYEQYF,TGCGCCAGCAGCCAAGATGGGGTCCACTACGGTTACGAGCAGTACTTC
-,TRBJ1-1,-,TRBV7-2,CASSLVSGLNTEAFF,TGTGCCAGCAGCTTAGTGTCCGGGCTGAACACTGAAGCTTTCTTT
TRBD1,TRBJ1-1,-,TRBV5-4,CASSFGITGGTEAFF,TGTGCCAGCAGCTTTGGGATTACAGGGGGGACTGAAGCTTTCTTT
-,TRBJ2-7,-,TRBV18,CASSPPTGYEQYF,TGTGCCAGCTCACCACCAACGGGTTACGAGCAGTACTTC
-,TRBJ1-1,-,TRBV5-5,CASSGRGDTEAFF,TGTGCCAGCAGCGGGAGGGGGGACACTGAAGCTTTCTTT
-,TRBJ2-3,-,TRBV7-3,CASSLERSTDTQYF,TGTGCCAGCAGCTTAGAGCGGTCAACAGATACGCAGTATTTT
-,TRBJ1-6,-,TRBV6-5,CASRTPSNSPLHF,TGTGCCAGCAGGACACCCAGTAATTCACCCCTCCACTTT
-,TRBJ2-1,-,TRBV6-1,CALRPNSYNEQFF,TGTGCCTTGAGGCCTAACTCCTACAATGAGCAGTTCTTC
TRBD1,TRBJ1-1,-,TRBV15,CATSGGLTGTEAFF,TGTGCCACCAGCGGGGGTTTGACAGGGACTGAAGCTTTCTTT
-,TRBJ2-2,-,TRBV6-1,CASSPEFGELFF,TGTGCCAGCAGCCCAGAGTTCGGGGAGCTGTTTTTT
TRBD2,TRBJ2-3,-,TRBV30,CAWSGLAGATDTQYF,TGTGCCTGGAGTGGACTAGCGGGGGCCACAGATACGCAGTATTTT
-,TRBJ2-7,-,TRBV6-1,CASSEVEQYF,TGTGCCAGCAGTGAAGTCGAGCAGTACTTC
-,TRBJ1-6,-,TRBV2,CASSAGTQNSPLHF,TGTGCCAGCAGTGCCGGGACACAGAATTCACCCCTCCACTTT
-,TRBJ2-7,-,TRBV7-6,CASSLRGGEQYF,TGTGCCAGCAGCTTACGGGGTGGGGAGCAGTACTTC
TRBD1,TRBJ1-1,-,TRBV11-2,CASSTNRGRNTEAFF,TGTGCCAGCAGCACTAACAGGGGTCGGAACACTGAAGCTTTCTTT
-,TRBJ2-1,-,TRBV2,CASSNRVHMDNEQFF,TGTGCCAGCAGTAACCGGGTCCATATGGACAATGAGCAGTTCTTC
TRBD1,TRBJ1-5,-,TRBV27,CASSLGGQGPSNQPQHF,TGTGCCAGCAGTTTAGGTGGACAGGGGCCTAGCAATCAGCCCCAGCATTTT
-,TRBJ1-3,few,TRBV27,CASRGSGNTIYF,TGTGCCAGCAGGGGCTCTGGAAACACCATATATTTT
TRBD2,TRBJ2-3,-,TRBV6-6,CASSGLAGGDTQYF,TGTGCCTCCAGCGGCCTAGCGGGGGGAGATACGCAGTATTTT
-,TRBJ2-3,-,TRBV10-3,CAISEPGGQNTQYF,TGTGCCATCAGTGAACCAGGGGGGCAAAATACGCAGTATTTT
-,TRBJ2-3,-,TRBV7-9,CASSSSDMQYF,TGTGCCAGCAGTAGCTCGGACATGCAGTATTTT
-,TRBJ1-3,-,TRBV9,CASSVLVGDPATGNTIYF,TGTGCCAGCAGCGTATTAGTGGGAGACCCTGCCACCGGAAACACCATATATTTT
-,TRBJ2-7,-,TRBV25-1,CASTNSYEQYF,TGTGCCAGCACCAATTCCTACGAGCAGTACTTC
-,TRBJ1-1,once,TRBV6-5,CASSYSWSGGGTEAFF,TGTGCCAGCAGTTACTCTTGGTCCGGGGGAGGGACTGAAGCTTTCTTT
TRBD1,TRBJ2-3,once,TRBV4-1,CASSQDDRGADTQYF,TGCGCCAGCAGCCAAGACGACAGGGGAGCAGATACGCAGTATTTT
-,TRBJ2-3,-,TRBV6-1,CASSPGPRRDTQYF,TGTGCCAGCAGTCCGGGCCCTAGGCGAGATACGCAGTATTTT
-,TRBJ1-2,-,TRBV28,CASSPGLGTNYGYTF,TGTGCCAGCAGTCCTGGATTGGGCACTAACTATGGCTACACCTTC
-,TRBJ1-2,once,TRBV6-1,CASRNTANYGYTF,TGTGCCAGCAGAAACACAGCTAACTATGGCTACACCTTC
-,TRBJ2-7,-,TRBV10-3,CAISEQVSYEQYF,TGTGCCATCAGTGAACAGGTCTCCTACGAGCAGTACTTC
-,TRBJ2-7,-,TRBV7-8,CASSSLTGLTYEQYF,TGTGCCAGCAGCTCCCTCACCGGGCTAACCTACGAGCAGTACTTC
-,TRBJ2-3,-,TRBV6-5,CASRVGGRTDTQYF,TGTGCCAGCAGGGTGGGGGGGCGCACAGATACGCAGTATTTT
TRBD2,TRBJ2-6,-,TRBV9,CASSGWGGGFLLGANVLTF,TGTGCCAGCAGCGGGTGGGGCGGGGGATTTTTGCTGGGGGCCAACGTCCTGACTTTC
TRBD1,TRBJ2-7,once,TRBV5-1,CASSLAQGVYEQYF,TGCGCCAGCAGCTTGGCTCAGGGGGTTTACGAGCAGTACTTC
TRBD1,TRBJ1-5,-,TRBV5-5,CASSLRPAGGGNQPQHF,TGTGCCAGCAGCTTGAGGCCCGCAGGGGGCGGCAATCAGCCCCAGCATTTT
TRBD2,TRBJ2-7,-,TRBV5-1,CASSQGLAGARGYEQYF,TGCGCCAGCAGCCAAGGACTAGCGGGGGCCCGGGGGTACGAGCAGTACTTC
TRBD1,TRBJ1-6,-,TRBV4-1,CASSHGDSLTSPLHF,TGCGCCAGCAGCCATGGGGACAGTCTAACTTCACCCCTCCACTTT
-,TRBJ1-4,-,TRBV5-1,CASSLGPTNEKLFF,TGCGCCAGCAGCTTGGGCCCAACTAATGAAAAACTGTTTTTT
TRBD2,TRBJ2-3,-,TRBV5-1,CASSQPSGLAGGVGTQYF,TGCGCCAGCAGCCAACCCTCGGGACTAGCGGGGGGGGTCGGTACGCAGTATTTT
-,TRBJ2-3,-,TRBV21-1,CASSQAKLAGGRYTQYF,TGTGCCAGCAGTCAAGCAAAGCTAGCGGGGGGGCGATATACGCAGTATTTT